This TCR beta chain was recovered during a study of blood T cell repertoires in COVID-19. Study members were between roughly 18 and 89 years old and lived in over 20 US regions. In Cohort 3, a recovered donor had either two negative PCRs, clearance, or symptom resolution. V lost 7 bases to trimming and J lost 8 bases, with 20 bases between them. The CDR3 runs to 14 residues. CDR1 is MNHEY and CDR2 is SVGAGI in the germline V gene. Profiling relied on immunoSEQ multiplex PCR, and the TCRdb table lists in-frame clones only, not all of them. Of approximately 230,000 clones listed, around nine tenths are singletons.

This receptor was taken from a woman under 30 who had recovered from COVID-19. The specimen was PBMCs or T cells enriched from blood (not recorded which). The rearrangement joins TRBV6-5 to TRBJ1-2; D unresolved. For the CDR3, the DNA is TGTGCCAGCACCTTCTGGAGAGTGGAGGACGGCTACACCTTC. This codes for CASTFWRVEDGYTF.